One TCR beta chain is described in this entry. The antigen is not known. The sample belongs to a study of T cells in localized non-small cell lung cancer. Study results and caveats: Uninvolved neighboring lung showed the greatest T cell clonality, exceeding tumor. Sequencing was limited to one tumor region, leaving the possibility of heterogeneity open. Across samples, adjacent lung featured a median roughly 61 of the top 100 tumor clones.

Clones were read by immunoSEQ multiplex PCR, and TCRdb kept only the in-frame ones, dropping some. This sample has approximately 34,000 clones, with around 85% found just once. Germline CDR1 reads MDHEN; CDR2 reads SYDVKM. The germline V and J ends were trimmed by 6 bases and 0 bases, with 4 bases remaining between them. This CDR3 has 12 residues. The sample consisted of peripheral blood, taken before any cancer treatment. This receptor was obtained from a woman aged 40 to 75 with stage I lung adenocarcinoma. The chain has TRBV28 and TRBJ2-3, with D unclear. The CDR3 here is CASSLSTDTQYF. For the CDR3, the DNA is TGTGCCAGCAGCCTAAGCACAGATACGCAGTATTTT.